This passage covers 18 T cell receptor beta chains from one sample sequenced in a study of T cell repertoires in cytomegalovirus infection (dated by TCRdb to between 2019 and 2020). Antigen specificity for these receptors is unknown. The sequencer listed for this sample is Illumina HiSeq 1500. TCRdb ran its own pipeline on the public reads, namely fastp trimming at Q25 and MiXCR clone calling, and kept in-frame beta chains. Each record represents a unique CDR3 protein, reported with the most common genes and DNA among its rows. The sample records roughly 860,000 distinct CDR3 sequences, around a third of which are singletons. In total, the top ten clones hold roughly 12% of the sample. The sample's treatment or condition label, in plain terms: in vitro stimulation with specific CMV peptide epitopes to enrich CMV-specific T cells. The specimen was cultured CD8+ T cells from PBMCs, collected from culture after CMV antigen stimulation. All receptors come from a human donor in good health (CMV status not recorded). Some clones in this sample may be carry-over from other donors' samples.

The rearrangement joins TRBV9 to TRBJ2-7; D gene unclear. The V gene lost 0 bases and the J gene lost 3 bases, with 7 bases spanning the gap. This CDR3 is built from 13 residues. Germline V CDR1 and CDR2: SGDLS, YYNGEE. DNA of the CDR3: TGTGCCAGCAGCGTAGGTGATTACTACGAGCAGTACTTC. Its protein product is CASSVGDYYEQYF.

The J gene is TRBJ1-4, the V gene TRBV6-5; D uncertain. Germline V gives CDR1 MNHEY, CDR2 SVGAGI. Trimming took 6 bases from V and 2 from J, leaving 13 bases between them. The CDR3 loop spans 15 amino acids. CDR3 bases: TGTGCCAGCAGGCCTGAAGGGTGGACTAATGAAAAACTGTTTTTT. Protein: CASRPEGWTNEKLFF.

The chain carries TRBV7-9 and TRBJ1-2, with 7 bases lining up with TRBD1. CDR1 is SEHNR and CDR2 is FQNEAQ in the germline V gene (reference sequence). The CDR3 length is 16 residues. J gave up 6 bases and V 1 base, and 11 bases lay outside the gene matches. The CDR3 is CASSLVRGRIQDGYTF. For the CDR3, the DNA is TGTGCCAGCAGCTTAGTAAGGGGGCGTATTCAGGATGGCTACACCTTC.

This clonotype has only a few counts. The rearrangement links TRBV4-2 to TRBJ2-3; D is possibly TRBD2 (6 bases). The CDR3 covers 15 residues. V was clipped by 0 bases and J by 2 bases, with 9 bases between them. The germline gives CDR1 LGHNA, CDR2 YNFKEQ. The CDR3 DNA sequence: TGTGCCAGCAGCCAAGATTGGAGGGACACAGATACGCAGTATTTT. Its protein product is CASSQDWRDTDTQYF.

V is TRBV7-9 and J is TRBJ2-6, with a tentative D call TRBD1 (6 bases). Trimming took off 3 bases at V and 2 bases at J, with 11 bases between the two ends. This CDR3 is 16 amino acids long. Germline CDR1 reads SEHNR; CDR2 reads FQNEAQ (reference sequence). CDR3 nucleotide sequence: TGTGCCAGCAGCTTGCCGGGACAAGCTGGGGCCAACGTCCTGACTTTC. Translated: CASSLPGQAGANVLTF.

The chain combines TRBV7-6 with TRBJ2-1; 7 bases align to TRBD2. Germline V gene lookup returns CDR1 SGHVS and CDR2 FNYEAQ. V trimming: 5 bases; J trimming: 8 bases; junction bases outside the gene matches: 12. The CDR3 is 15 residues long. The chain's CDR3 is CASSPVGLVSYEQFF. CDR3 nucleotides: TGTGCCAGCAGCCCTGTCGGACTAGTGTCCTATGAGCAGTTCTTC.

The CDR3 spells CASSSPLSSYEQYF. In DNA form, the CDR3 reads TGTGCCAGCAGCTCACCCCTGAGCTCCTACGAGCAGTACTTC. The rearrangement joins TRBV7-2 to TRBJ2-7, with D unclear. CDR3 length: 14 amino acids. CDR1 and CDR2 from the germline V gene are SGHTA and FQGNSA. The germline V and J ends were trimmed by 4 bases and 0 bases, with 10 bases remaining between them.

This clonotype has ten or more counts. This chain joins TRBV6-2 or TRBV6-3 and TRBJ2-1; D is undetermined. V was clipped by 8 bases and J by 4 bases, with 6 bases between them. Germline CDR1 and CDR2: MNHEY and SVGEGT. The CDR3 is 11 residues long. CDR3 sequence reads: CASGRYNEQFF. The CDR3 coding sequence is TGTGCCAGCGGCAGGTACAATGAGCAGTTCTTC.

This clonotype was counted a few times. The chain couples TRBV6-6 to TRBJ2-3; D possibly matches TRBD1 or TRBD2 (5 bases each). In germline, CDR1 is MNHNY, CDR2 SVGAGI (reference sequence). V shed 6 bases and J shed 2 bases, with 18 bases lying between them. There are 16 residues in the CDR3. This chain's CDR3 is CASRRPGTVITDTQYF. The CDR3, as DNA: TGTGCCAGCAGACGTCCCGGGACGGTGATCACAGATACGCAGTATTTT.

This clonotype was observed a handful of times. The chain joins TRBV12-5 to TRBJ1-6; 9 nucleotides line up with TRBD1. The CDR3 loop spans 13 amino acids. Germline CDR1 reads LGHNT; CDR2 reads FRNRAP. V was pared by 10 bases and J by 10 bases, with 8 bases of the junction left unmatched. The CDR3, as DNA: TGTGCTATCCAGGGACAGGGCCGCTCACCCCTCCACTTT. This sequence encodes CAIQGQGRSPLHF.

This chain uses TRBV20-1 with TRBJ2-1; the D is unclear. Trimming stripped 1 base from V and 2 bases from J, with 9 bases between. The CDR3 sequence is 14 residues long. CDR1 and CDR2 (germline): DFQATT, SNEGSKA (reference sequence). CDR3 DNA sequence: TGCAGTGCTAGAGTCGCCAGGACCTACAATGAGCAGTTCTTC. The encoded protein is CSARVARTYNEQFF.

This clonotype was recorded a few times. The chain uses TRBV12-3 or TRBV12-4 and TRBJ1-1; unclear D gene. Trimming removed 3 bases from V and 8 bases from J, with 13 bases in between. The CDR3 is 13 amino acids. The CDR3: CASSFGPALEAFF. CDR3 bases: TGTGCCAGCAGTTTCGGGCCAGCTCTCGAAGCTTTCTTT.

Notes on this clonotype: A much larger clonotype is one base distant, so this may be a read error. The V and J genes are TRBV4-1 and TRBJ2-2; no reliable D call. Per germline, CDR1 MGHRA and CDR2 YSYEKL. The CDR3 extends over 13 amino acids. CDR3 sequence (DNA): TGCACCAGCAGCCAAGATAGGGACGGGGAGCTGTTTTTT. This codes for CTSSQDRDGELFF.

The V gene is TRBV6-1, the J gene TRBJ1-5; TRBD1 matches 7 bases. The V segment lost 5 bases and the J segment 7 bases; nucleotides outside the gene matches: 8. The CDR3 is 14 residues long. In germline, CDR1 is MNHNS, CDR2 SASEGT. CDR3 bases: TGTGCCAGCAGTCAAACCTCACAGGGGCAGCCCCAGCATTTT. This codes for CASSQTSQGQPQHF.

The chain is built from TRBV27 and TRBJ2-1; D unclear. Trimming took 8 bases from V and 3 from J, leaving 8 bases between them. CDR1 and CDR2 from the germline V gene are MNHEY and SMNVEV (reference sequence). This CDR3 has 12 residues. The CDR3 DNA follows: TGTGCCAGCTGGCGGTACTACAATGAGCAGTTCTTC. Translating gives CASWRYYNEQFF.

This clonotype has a handful of counts. The chain recombines TRBV12-3 or TRBV12-4 with TRBJ1-1; D unresolved. Trimming removed 7 bases from V and 1 base from J, with 13 bases in between. This CDR3 region has 14 residues. The CDR3: CASMGGASNTEAFF. The CDR3 bases are TGTGCCAGCATGGGAGGCGCGTCGAACACTGAAGCTTTCTTT.

The chain joins TRBV15 to TRBJ2-1, with D unresolved. Germline CDR1 reads LNHNV; CDR2 reads YYDKDF (reference sequence). Trimming cost V 4 bases and J 6 bases, with 10 bases left between them. The CDR3 is 13 amino acids. CDR3 bases: TGTGCCACCAGCATATTTATTAGCAATGAGCAGTTCTTC. Translating gives CATSIFISNEQFF.

This clonotype has a handful of counts. J is TRBJ2-3 and V is TRBV10-2; 8 nucleotides align to TRBD2. V was clipped by 3 bases and J by 5 bases; unmatched bases: 7. CDR3 length: 15 amino acids. Germline loops: CDR1 WSHSY, CDR2 SAAADI. CDR3 protein: CASSDWGLDRDTQYF. The CDR3 region has the DNA TGCGCCAGCAGTGATTGGGGACTAGATAGAGATACGCAGTATTTT.